Many counts were recorded for the clone carrying this T cell receptor beta chain. The data belong to a study of response to subunit inactivated influenza vaccine. Trimming removed 6 bases from V and 6 bases from J, with 11 bases in between. The CDR3 totals 13 residues. TCRdb processed the RT-PCR reads anew with MiXCR; each CDR3 protein has one entry. The repertoire has around 190,000 distinct CDR3 sequences, roughly 8.7% of them found once; the top ten carry roughly 10%. The sequencing used non-naive T cells sorted from PBMCs, collected on the day of vaccination. The chain combines TRBV12-3 or TRBV12-4 with TRBJ2-2, with TRBD1 as a possible D gene (6 bases). This TCR derives from a man aged 50 to 60 who received an inactivated influenza vaccine. The CDR3 DNA sequence: TGTGCCAGCAGGCCCCGGACAGCCGGGGAGCTGTTTTTT. Residues: CASRPRTAGELFF.